This T cell receptor beta chain was sequenced in a study of blood T cell repertoires in COVID-19. In the original analysis: For nucleated cells, counts were estimated from reference gene primer amplification. Generated by immunoSEQ multiplex PCR, the TCRdb table keeps only in-frame clones and is missing some. V and J calls plus clone size are reproduced from that table; the DNA served to infer D and trimming. The sample holds about 270,000 clones, about 86% seen once. Seattle cases were enrolled at active infection and followed longitudinally. The V segment lost 4 bases and the J segment 7 bases; nucleotides outside the gene matches: 7. The CDR3 spans 15 residues. Germline loops: CDR1 LNHNV, CDR2 YYDKDF (reference sequence).

The genes are TRBV15 and TRBJ1-6; 7 nucleotides align to TRBD1. Sequenced sample: peripheral blood. The receptor comes from a woman aged 30 to 39 with COVID-19, enrolled during active disease. The CDR3 nucleotides are TGTGCCACCAGCACCGATGACAGGGAGAATTCACCCCTCCACTTT. Amino acids: CATSTDDRENSPLHF.